The rows below give T cell receptor beta chains drawn from one sample of a study of somatic mutations in cytotoxic T cells in rheumatoid arthritis. The protocol was immunoSEQ multiplex PCR, while the TCRdb copy is restricted to in-frame clones and leaves out a portion. The sample contains some 10,000 clones, around 75% of which appear only once. Sequenced sample: CD8+ T cells sorted from blood. The receptors shown here come from a man aged 55 to 70 in good health. The CDR3 runs from the conserved cysteine through the conserved F or W. The D gene is left open where the match is weak. For some rows the clone size is stated as once, few or many, or as a class when expanded; others skip it.

NA	TRBV7-8	TRBJ1-5	NA	TGTGCCAGCAGCTCCGTTGGGCAGTCTGGGAGCAATCAGCCCCAGCATTTT	CASSSVGQSGSNQPQHF
NA	TRBV5-1	TRBJ2-3	NA	TGCGCCAGCAGCTTAGGCTTCACAGATACGCAGTATTTT	CASSLGFTDTQYF
NA	TRBV6-6	TRBJ2-3	NA	TGTGCCAGCGGGGGGCAGAGCACAGATACGCAGTATTTT	CASGGQSTDTQYF
NA	TRBV7-2	TRBJ1-1	NA	TGTGCCAGCAGCTTATTGGGGCAGAATGAAGCTTTCTTT	CASSLLGQNEAFF
NA	TRBV2	TRBJ2-2	TRBD2	TGTGCCAGCAGGCGGGGACTAGCGGGGCACACCGGGGAGCTGTTTTTT	CASRRGLAGHTGELFF
NA	TRBV13	TRBJ2-1	NA	TGTGCCAGCAGCCCGCATCAGGATGAGCAGTTCTTC	CASSPHQDEQFF
NA	TRBV4-1	TRBJ2-1	NA	TGCGCCAGCAGCCAAGGCTCGATGGTAGTGGGGCAGTTCTTC	CASSQGSMVVGQFF
few	TRBV10-2	TRBJ2-5	NA	TGCGCCAGCAGCCCGAGGTTAGACCGGAGAGAGACCCAGTACTTC	CASSPRLDRRETQYF
NA	TRBV4-3	TRBJ2-5	NA	TGCGCCAGCAGCCAAGACTATATACAAGAGACCCAGTACTTC	CASSQDYIQETQYF
NA	TRBV5-6	TRBJ1-1	NA	TGTGCCAGCAGCTTGGACAGGGCCGCTGAAGCTTTCTTT	CASSLDRAAEAFF
NA	TRBV6-5	TRBJ1-5	NA	TGTGCCAGCAGTCCTACAGGGCCACGGGGGCCCCAGCATTTT	CASSPTGPRGPQHF
few	TRBV5-1	TRBJ1-1	NA	TGCGCCAGCAGCTTGGAAGTTTATGGGAACACTGAAGCTTTCTTT	CASSLEVYGNTEAFF
NA	TRBV11-2	TRBJ2-3	NA	TGTGCCAGCAGCTTAAACGGCAGGGGTCAATCTAGCACAGATACGCAGTATTTT	CASSLNGRGQSSTDTQYF
NA	TRBV7-9	TRBJ2-7	TRBD2	TGTGCCAGCAGCTTAAGTCTAGCGGCCACCTACGAGCAGTACTTC	CASSLSLAATYEQYF
NA	TRBV7-9	TRBJ1-5	NA	TGTGCCAGCAGCGGCGCAGGGTCGCCCCAGCATTTT	CASSGAGSPQHF
NA	TRBV11-2	TRBJ2-4	NA	TGTGCCAGCAGCTTAGTCCCGTTAGCCAAAAACATTCAGTACTTC	CASSLVPLAKNIQYF
few	TRBV29-1	TRBJ2-1	TRBD2	TGCAGCGTCGCCCCTAGCGGGAGGGCTAATGAGCAGTTCTTC	CSVAPSGRANEQFF
NA	TRBV2	TRBJ2-7	NA	TGTGCCAGCACCATCACCCCAGGGTACGAGCAGTACTTC	CASTITPGYEQYF
NA	TRBV6-5	TRBJ2-7	NA	TGTGCCAGTTCCGGGGGAGGTAACGAGCAGTACTTC	CASSGGGNEQYF
NA	TRBV28	TRBJ1-5	TRBD1	TGTGCCAGCAGTATCGACAGGGGTGGCAATCAGCCCCAGCATTTT	CASSIDRGGNQPQHF
NA	TRBV11-2	TRBJ2-1	NA	TGTGCCAGCAGCTTAGGTATATCAGGCAATGAGCAGTTCTTC	CASSLGISGNEQFF
NA	TRBV2	TRBJ2-3	TRBD2	TGTGCCAGCCGGGAGGAGAGCCCAGATACGCAGTATTTT	CASREESPDTQYF
NA	TRBV5-1	TRBJ1-2	NA	TGCGCCAGCCAGCCAGGGACGGCCAACTATGGCTACACCTTC	CASQPGTANYGYTF
NA	TRBV7-9	TRBJ2-5	NA	TGTGCCAGCAGCTTAGAGGCGGAGCAAGAGACCCAGTACTTC	CASSLEAEQETQYF
NA	TRBV7-9	TRBJ2-2	NA	TGTGCCAGCAGCGATAGAGGCACCGGGGAGCTGTTTTTT	CASSDRGTGELFF
NA	TRBV28	TRBJ2-2	NA	TGTGCCAGCAGCCGCGTCAGGGCAATCGGGGAGCTGTTTTTT	CASSRVRAIGELFF
NA	TRBV9	TRBJ1-3	NA	TGTGCCAGCAGCCCAGGCGGCGGAAACACCATATATTTT	CASSPGGGNTIYF
NA	TRBV29-1	TRBJ1-2	NA	TGCAGCGTTGTGATTGTACTCCTGACGGATCCCCATGGCTACACCTTC	CSVVIVLLTDPHGYTF
NA	TRBV30	TRBJ2-7	TRBD1	TGTGCCTGGAGTATTCGGGACAGCTACGAGCAGTACTTC	CAWSIRDSYEQYF
NA	TRBV29-1	TRBJ1-5	TRBD1	TGCAGCGTTGAAGAGACAGGGGGCAATCAGCCCCAGCATTTT	CSVEETGGNQPQHF
NA	TRBV28	TRBJ1-2	NA	TGTGCCATAAGTGAGGGTTCGGCGGACTACACCTTC	CAISEGSADYTF
NA	TRBV5-5	TRBJ2-7	NA	TGTGCCAGCAGCTGGGACAACTCCTACGAGCAGTACTTC	CASSWDNSYEQYF